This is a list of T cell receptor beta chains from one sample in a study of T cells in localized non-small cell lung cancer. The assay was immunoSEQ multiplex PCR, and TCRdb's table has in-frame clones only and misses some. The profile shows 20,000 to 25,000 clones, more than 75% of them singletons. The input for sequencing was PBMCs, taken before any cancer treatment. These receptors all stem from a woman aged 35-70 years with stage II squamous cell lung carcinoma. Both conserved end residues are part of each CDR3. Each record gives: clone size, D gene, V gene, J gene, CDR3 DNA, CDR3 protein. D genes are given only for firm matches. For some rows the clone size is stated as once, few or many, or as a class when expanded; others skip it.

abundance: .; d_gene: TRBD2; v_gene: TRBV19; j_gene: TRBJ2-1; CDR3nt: TGTGCCAGTAGTCCCCGGACTAGCGGCGAGAATGAGCAGTTCTTC; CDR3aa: CASSPRTSGENEQFF
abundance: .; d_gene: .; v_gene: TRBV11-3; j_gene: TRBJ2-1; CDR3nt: TGTGCCAGCAGCTTTTCGGGGAACTCCTACAATGAGCAGTTCTTC; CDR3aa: CASSFSGNSYNEQFF
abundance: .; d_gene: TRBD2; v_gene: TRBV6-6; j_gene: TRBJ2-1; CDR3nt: TGTGCCAGCAGTCAGCGGACTAGCCTTAATGAGCAGTTCTTC; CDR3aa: CASSQRTSLNEQFF
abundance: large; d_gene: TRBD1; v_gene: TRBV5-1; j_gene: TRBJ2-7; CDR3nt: TGCGCCAGCAGCTTGGGACAGGGGATATCGTACGAGCAGTACTTC; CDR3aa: CASSLGQGISYEQYF
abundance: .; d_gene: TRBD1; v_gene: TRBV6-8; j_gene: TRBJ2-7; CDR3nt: TGTGCCAGCAATAGAGACAGGGTAAGCAACGAGCAGTACTTC; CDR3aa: CASNRDRVSNEQYF
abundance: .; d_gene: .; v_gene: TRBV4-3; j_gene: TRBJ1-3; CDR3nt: TGCGCCAGCAGCCAGGGAGTCGGCTCTGGAAACACCATATATTTT; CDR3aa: CASSQGVGSGNTIYF
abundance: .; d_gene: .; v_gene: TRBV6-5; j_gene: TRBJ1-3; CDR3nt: TGTGCCAGCAGTCTTGGGGGGGGGTCTGGAAACACCATATATTTT; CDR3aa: CASSLGGGSGNTIYF
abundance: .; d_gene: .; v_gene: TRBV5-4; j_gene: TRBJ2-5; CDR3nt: TGTGCCAGCAGCTTGACCAGTCAAGAGACCCAGTACTTC; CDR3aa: CASSLTSQETQYF
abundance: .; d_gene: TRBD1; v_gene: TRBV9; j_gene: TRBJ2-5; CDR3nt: TGTGCCAGCAGCGCCGGGACAGGCCGAGCGGAGCAGTACTTC; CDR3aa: CASSAGTGRAEQYF
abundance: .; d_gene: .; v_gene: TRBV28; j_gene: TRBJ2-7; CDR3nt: TGTGCCTCCAGCGGTACAGACTCCTACGAGCAGTACTTC; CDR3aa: CASSGTDSYEQYF
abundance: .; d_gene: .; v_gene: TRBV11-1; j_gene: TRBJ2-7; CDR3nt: TGTGCCAGCAGCTTAGTGGGGGCTCCTACCTACGAGCAGTACTTC; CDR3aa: CASSLVGAPTYEQYF
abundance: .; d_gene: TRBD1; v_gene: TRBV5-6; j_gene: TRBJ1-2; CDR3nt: TGTGCCAGCAGCTTGGAGGGGGACAGAGATCGCTACACCTTC; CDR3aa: CASSLEGDRDRYTF
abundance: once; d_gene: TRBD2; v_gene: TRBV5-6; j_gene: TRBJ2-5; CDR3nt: TGTGCCAGCAGCTGGACTAGCGGGCTGGAGACCCAGTACTTC; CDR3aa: CASSWTSGLETQYF
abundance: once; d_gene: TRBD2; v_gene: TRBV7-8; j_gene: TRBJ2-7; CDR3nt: TGTGCCAGCAGCCCCCGGACTAGCGGGAGTGGAAACGAGCAGTACTTC; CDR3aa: CASSPRTSGSGNEQYF
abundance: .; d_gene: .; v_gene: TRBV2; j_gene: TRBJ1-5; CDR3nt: TGTGCCAGCAGTGCTCAAGGACAGCCCCAGCATTTT; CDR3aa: CASSAQGQPQHF
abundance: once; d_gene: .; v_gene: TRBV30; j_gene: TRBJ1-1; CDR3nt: TGTGCCTGGGGATCATACACTGAAGCTTTCTTT; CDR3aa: CAWGSYTEAFF
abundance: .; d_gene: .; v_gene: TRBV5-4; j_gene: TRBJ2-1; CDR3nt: TGTGCCAGCAGCACGAGGGGGGGGCAGTTGAATGAGCAGTTCTTC; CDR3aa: CASSTRGGQLNEQFF
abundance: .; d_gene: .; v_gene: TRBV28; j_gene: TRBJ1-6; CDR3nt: TGTGCCAGCAGTTACTCGGGACTCATCAGCTCCTATAATTCACCCCTCCACTTT; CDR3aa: CASSYSGLISSYNSPLHF
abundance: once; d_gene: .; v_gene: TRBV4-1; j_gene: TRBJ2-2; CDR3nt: TGCGCCAGCAGCCCGATAAAAAGAGGATCCACCGGGGAGCTGTTTTTT; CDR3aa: CASSPIKRGSTGELFF
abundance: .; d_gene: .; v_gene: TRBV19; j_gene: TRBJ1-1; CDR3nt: TGTGCCAGTAGCATACGACGGGGCCAGAACACTGAAGCTTTCTTT; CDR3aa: CASSIRRGQNTEAFF
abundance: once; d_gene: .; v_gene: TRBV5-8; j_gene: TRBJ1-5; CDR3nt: TGTGCCAGCAGCTTGGTAGACGGTTACAATCAGCCCCAGCATTTT; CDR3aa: CASSLVDGYNQPQHF
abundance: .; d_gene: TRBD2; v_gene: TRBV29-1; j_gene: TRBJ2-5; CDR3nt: TGCATAGTCGGCGGGAGGGCCAAAGAGACCCAGTACTTC; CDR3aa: CIVGGRAKETQYF
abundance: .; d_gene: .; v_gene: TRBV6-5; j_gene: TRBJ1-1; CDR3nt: TGTGCCAGCACCACGCCGGGGAACACTGAAGCTTTCTTT; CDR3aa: CASTTPGNTEAFF
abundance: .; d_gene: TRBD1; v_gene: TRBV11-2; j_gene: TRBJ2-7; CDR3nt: TGTGCCAGCAGCTCTCAGGGGGTTCGGGAGCAGTACTTC; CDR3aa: CASSSQGVREQYF
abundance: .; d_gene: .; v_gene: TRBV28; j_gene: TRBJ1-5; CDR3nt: TGTGCCAGCAGTTTACGGCAGGACAGCAATCAGCCCCAGCATTTT; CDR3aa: CASSLRQDSNQPQHF
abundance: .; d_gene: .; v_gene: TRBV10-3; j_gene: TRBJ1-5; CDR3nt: TGTGCCATCAGTGAAAATCGCTTGGGGGGAAATCAGCCCCAGCATTTT; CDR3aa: CAISENRLGGNQPQHF
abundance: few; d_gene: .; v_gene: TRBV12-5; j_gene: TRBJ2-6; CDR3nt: TGTGCTAGTGGTTTGCGTACAGGGAGGGCATCTGGGGCCAACGTCCTGACTTTC; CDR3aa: CASGLRTGRASGANVLTF
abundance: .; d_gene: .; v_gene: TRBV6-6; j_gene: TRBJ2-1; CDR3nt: TGTGCCAGCAGTCCCGAAACCTACAATGAGCAGTTCTTC; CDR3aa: CASSPETYNEQFF
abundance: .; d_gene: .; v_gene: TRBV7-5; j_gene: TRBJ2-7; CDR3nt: TGTGTCAGAAGCCGCGACAGGGGCGGTTACGAGCAGTACTTC; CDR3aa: CVRSRDRGGYEQYF
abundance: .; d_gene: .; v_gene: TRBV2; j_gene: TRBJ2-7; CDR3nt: TGTGCCAGCAGTCCCCAAGCGGCCTTGGGGGAGCAGTACTTC; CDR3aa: CASSPQAALGEQYF
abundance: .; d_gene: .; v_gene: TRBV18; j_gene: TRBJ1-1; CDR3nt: TGTGCCAGCTCACCCGTCCGGACGGATTTAGGAACTGAAGCTTTCTTT; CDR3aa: CASSPVRTDLGTEAFF
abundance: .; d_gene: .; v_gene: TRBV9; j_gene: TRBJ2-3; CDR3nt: TGTGCCAGCAGCGGGGGGATGAGGGATACGCAGTATTTT; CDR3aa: CASSGGMRDTQYF
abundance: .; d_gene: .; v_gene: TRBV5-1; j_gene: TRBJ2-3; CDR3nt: TGCGCCAGCAGGACAGGGTCATTCAGCGGGAGTATGATGGATACGCAGTATTTT; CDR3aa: CASRTGSFSGSMMDTQYF
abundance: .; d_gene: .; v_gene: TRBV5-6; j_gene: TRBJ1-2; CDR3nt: TGTGCCAGCAGCCGGGCCCACCTGGGAGGCTACACCTTC; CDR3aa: CASSRAHLGGYTF
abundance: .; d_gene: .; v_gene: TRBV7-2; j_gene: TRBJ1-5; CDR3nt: TGTGCCAGCAGCTTAGTAGGGGCAAATCAGCCCCAGCATTTT; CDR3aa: CASSLVGANQPQHF
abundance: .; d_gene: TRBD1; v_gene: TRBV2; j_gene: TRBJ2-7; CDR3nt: TGTGCCAGCAGTTTGGGGACAGCCAGCTCCTACGAGCAGTACTTC; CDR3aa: CASSLGTASSYEQYF